Listed here are 16 T cell receptor beta chains from one sample, sequenced in a study of blood T cell repertoires in COVID-19. The data were produced by immunoSEQ multiplex PCR, yet TCRdb's version contains in-frame clones alone and is incomplete. This table holds 130,000 to 150,000 clones, approximately 85% found once. Sequenced: peripheral blood. These receptor sequences come from a woman between 55 and 75 years old with COVID-19, enrolled during active disease.

The chain employs TRBV4-3 and TRBJ2-6; D remains ambiguous. Germline V CDR1 and CDR2: LGHNA, YSLEER. V gave up 0 bases and J gave up 0 bases, with 9 bases separating them. The CDR3 covers 17 residues. This CDR3 reads CASSQEASSSGANVLTF. The CDR3 region has the DNA TGCGCCAGCAGCCAAGAGGCTTCCAGCTCTGGGGCCAACGTCCTGACTTTC.

The rearrangement joins TRBV11-3 to TRBJ1-1; 7 bases align to TRBD1. Trimming cost V 6 bases and J 4 bases; bases outside gene matches: 8. Germline lookup yields CDR1 SGHNT and CDR2 YENEEA. This CDR3 is 14 amino acids long. CDR3 coding DNA: TGTGCCAGCAGTTCGAACAGGGGAAGCACTGAAGCTTTCTTT. Translated: CASSSNRGSTEAFF.

The gene calls are TRBV2 and TRBJ2-5, with a tentative D call TRBD2 (5 bases). V was clipped by 7 bases and J by 4 bases, with 16 bases between them. This CDR3 comprises 14 residues. Germline assignment: CDR1 SNHLY and CDR2 FYNNEI. In nucleotides, the CDR3 is TGTGCCAGCAAGCTACTAGTCGGCGGAGAGACCCAGTACTTC. Protein: CASKLLVGGETQYF.

The chain carries TRBV24-1 and TRBJ1-5; TRBD1 agrees at 8 bases. Losses at the gene ends were 9 bases for V and 6 bases for J; bases not matched to a gene: 15. The CDR3 extends over 16 amino acids. Germline V lookup: CDR1 KGHDR, CDR2 SFDVKD. In nucleotides, the CDR3 is TGTGCCACCCCGGGCGGGACAGGTGAGGGATCTCAGCCCCAGCATTTT. It specifies CATPGGTGEGSQPQHF.

The chain has TRBV13 and TRBJ2-5; 8 bases match TRBD1. The CDR3 is made up of 17 amino acids. The V gene end was trimmed by 1 base and the J gene end by 3 bases; junction bases not matched to a gene: 10. Germline-derived CDR1 and CDR2 are PRHDT and FYEKMQ (reference sequence). CDR3 nucleotides: TGTGCCAGCAGCTTAGTCTGGGGACTGACAGGGGAAGAGACCCAGTACTTC. Residues: CASSLVWGLTGEETQYF.

The chain carries TRBV18 and TRBJ1-1, with D hard to call. With 3 bases removed from V and 1 base from J, the gap between germline ends came to 9 bases. The germline gives CDR1 KGHSH, CDR2 LQKENI. The CDR3 contains 14 residues. CDR3 residues: CASSPRQQNTEAFF. In DNA form, the CDR3 reads TGTGCCAGCTCACCGCGGCAGCAGAACACTGAAGCTTTCTTT.

V gene TRBV5-1 combines with J gene TRBJ1-2; 8 bases map to TRBD1. The V and J ends lost 3 bases and 2 bases, in that order; junction bases with no gene match: 6. This CDR3 spans 15 amino acids. The germline gives CDR1 SGHRS, CDR2 YFSETQ. The CDR3 spells CASSWRAGGNYGYTF. Here the CDR3 DNA reads TGCGCCAGCAGCTGGAGAGCAGGGGGCAACTATGGCTACACCTTC. The whole variable domain, filled in from reference TRBV5-1 and TRBJ1-2, reads KAGVTQTPRYLIKTRGQQVTLSCSPISGHRSVSWYQQTPGQGLQFLFEYFSETQRNKGNFPGRFSGRQFSNSRSEMNVSTLELGDSALYLCASSWRAGGNYGYTFGSGTRLTVV.

The J gene is TRBJ2-5, the V gene TRBV7-3; no clear D. CDR3 length: 13 amino acids. The germline CDR1 and CDR2 sequences are SGHTA and FQGTGA. Trimming stripped 3 bases from V and 0 bases from J, with 5 bases between. Here the CDR3 DNA reads TGTGCCAGCAGCTTGAGCGACCAAGAGACCCAGTACTTC. This sequence encodes CASSLSDQETQYF. Full variable domain (missing parts from reference TRBV7-3 and TRBJ2-5): GAGVSQTPSNKVTEKGKYVELRCDPISGHTALYWYRQSLGQGPEFLIYFQGTGAADDSGLPNDRFFAVRPEGSVSTLKIQRTERGDSAVYLCASSLSDQETQYFGPGTRLLVL.

This sequence joins TRBV3-1 (or the pseudogene TRBV3-2) and TRBJ2-3; D might be TRBD2 (5 bases). In germline, CDR1 is LGHDT, CDR2 YNNKEL (reference sequence). This CDR3 has 13 amino acids. The V gene lost 0 bases and the J gene lost 6 bases, with 7 bases spanning the gap. Written as DNA, the CDR3 is TGTGCCAGCAGCCAAGAAACTAGGGATACGCAGTATTTT. Encoded protein: CASSQETRDTQYF.

J is TRBJ1-2 and V is TRBV11-3; D gene unclear. The germline V gene encodes CDR1 SGHNT and CDR2 YENEEA. The V gene lost 5 bases and the J gene lost 2 bases, with 9 bases spanning the gap. The CDR3 has 13 residues. CDR3 sequence: CASSQTGNYGYTF. In DNA form, the CDR3 reads TGTGCCAGCAGCCAGACCGGGAACTATGGCTACACCTTC.

The chain uses TRBV4-3 and TRBJ2-2; 9 bases align to TRBD2. Germline CDR1 LGHNA, CDR2 YSLEER. J was trimmed by 6 bases and V by 3 bases; bases with no gene match: 2. The CDR3 is 14 residues long. In DNA form, the CDR3 reads TGCGCCAGCAGCCAGCGCGGGGGGGCCGGGGAGCTGTTTTTT. This encodes CASSQRGGAGELFF.

The V call is TRBV6-2 or TRBV6-3, the J call TRBJ2-5, with TRBD2 matching over 7 bases. The CDR3 covers 14 residues. Trimming at V came to 6 bases and at J to 4 bases, leaving 8 bases not matched to a gene. Germline V gene data show CDR1 as MNHEY and CDR2 as SVGEGT. In nucleotides, the CDR3 is TGTGCCAGCAGCGGACTAGGGGAAGGAGAGACCCAGTACTTC. Protein sequence: CASSGLGEGETQYF.

The chain uses TRBV9 and TRBJ2-1; D is perhaps TRBD2 (6 bases). The germline V gene has CDR1 SGDLS and CDR2 YYNGEE. V was shortened by 4 bases and J by 5 bases, with 19 bases between the two germline ends. The CDR3 runs 16 residues. This CDR3 is CASSPLGFGGNNEQFF. Here the CDR3 DNA reads TGTGCCAGCAGCCCGCTCGGGTTCGGAGGGAACAATGAGCAGTTCTTC. The full variable domain, completed using reference TRBV9 and TRBJ2-1, is DSGVTQTPKHLITATGQRVTLRCSPRSGDLSVYWYQQSLDQGLQFLIQYYNGEERAKGNILERFSAQQFPDLHSELNLSSLELGDSALYFCASSPLGFGGNNEQFFGPGTRLTVL.

The table lists this clone with a count of one. The chain is built from TRBV30 and TRBJ2-3, with 11 bases identical to TRBD2. The germline V gene encodes CDR1 GTSNPN and CDR2 SVGIG (reference sequence). The J segment lost 2 bases and the V segment lost 3 bases, leaving 4 bases of the junction unmatched. The CDR3 is made up of 15 amino acids. The CDR3 nucleotides read TGTGCCTGGAGCGGGACTAGCGGATTCACAGATACGCAGTATTTT. Translating it yields CAWSGTSGFTDTQYF.

The chain links TRBV29-1 to TRBJ1-5; 9 nucleotides align to TRBD1. The CDR3 sequence is 13 residues long. V lost 4 bases and J lost 3; bases outside the gene matches: 1. CDR1 SQVTM and CDR2 ANQGSEA come from the germline V gene. The CDR3 region is CSVGQGVNQPQHF. The CDR3 DNA sequence: TGCAGCGTTGGACAGGGGGTCAATCAGCCCCAGCATTTT.

The V and J genes are TRBV9 and TRBJ1-4; D remains ambiguous. The CDR3 totals 15 residues. The V end lost 9 bases, the J end lost 0 bases, and 15 bases lay between the germline ends. Germline CDR1 reads SGDLS; CDR2 reads YYNGEE. CDR3 residues: CATVKREATNEKLFF. CDR3 nucleotide sequence: TGTGCCACCGTAAAGAGGGAAGCAACTAATGAAAAACTGTTTTTT.